The 21 T cell receptor beta chains presented below share a single source sample, sequenced in a study of blood T cells in healthy people across ages. A second PCR of roughly 7 to 11 cycles used a sample-barcoded 5' primer and a J-beta primer mix. TCRdb reprocessed the 5' RACE reads with MiXCR, giving one entry per CDR3 protein. The table has 850,000 to 1,000,000 distinct CDR3 sequences, roughly half seen once. Material for sequencing was blood. Every receptor here comes from a woman aged 55-70 years in good health.

The rearrangement links TRBV7-9 to TRBJ1-5; D is undetermined. Trimming pared 1 base from V and 8 bases from J, leaving 9 bases between. CDR3 length: 13 amino acids. Germline V lookup: CDR1 SEHNR, CDR2 FQNEAQ (reference sequence). The DNA of the CDR3 is TGTGCCAGCAGCTTAGATTTATGGGAGCCCCAGCATTTT. Protein sequence: CASSLDLWEPQHF. Complete variable domain (other parts from reference TRBV7-9 and TRBJ1-5): DTGVSQNPRHKITKRGQNVTFRCDPISEHNRLYWYRQTLGQGPEFLTYFQNEAQLEKSRLLSDRFSAERPKGSFSTLEIQRTEQGDSAMYLCASSLDLWEPQHFGDGTRLSIL.

In this sample, this clonotype turned up a few times. CDR3 in amino acids: CASSEVGGTGELFF. The CDR3 DNA follows: TGTGCCAGCAGTGAAGTTGGGGGCACCGGGGAGCTGTTTTTT. The chain combines TRBV25-1 with TRBJ2-2; the D call may be TRBD1 or TRBD2 (5 bases each). Between the trimmed V and J ends, which lost 2 bases and 4 bases, there was a span of 8 bases. There are 14 residues in the CDR3. CDR1 MGHDK and CDR2 SYGVNS come from the germline V gene.

Of note for this clonotype: A junction end diverges from the germline sequence, so it may reflect a read error. The chain joins TRBV7-9 to TRBJ2-4; D ambiguous. Germline loops: CDR1 SEHNR, CDR2 FQNEAQ (reference sequence). This CDR3 is built from 13 residues. The CDR3 here is CASNLQPKNIQYF. CDR3 DNA: TGTGCCAGCAACTTACAGCCCAAAAACATTCAGTACTTC.

The V call is TRBV20-1, the J call TRBJ2-5; D might be TRBD2 (5 bases). Trimming left V 3 bases short and J 5 bases short, with 25 bases between. The germline CDR1 and CDR2 sequences are DFQATT and SNEGSKA (reference sequence). The CDR3 is 17 amino acids. CDR3 coding DNA: TGCAGTGCTAGCGAAGGGTTCCCTGGGAAATCGGGGGAGACCCAGTACTTC. It yields the protein CSASEGFPGKSGETQYF.

This clonotype has more than one count but fewer than ten. The gene calls are TRBV4-1 and TRBJ2-1; 11 nucleotides line up with TRBD2. The germline V gene has CDR1 MGHRA and CDR2 YSYEKL. The ends lost 1 base at V and 8 bases at J; junction bases unmatched: 16. CDR3 length: 19 amino acids. The CDR3 coding sequence is TGCGCCAGCAGCCAAGTCTTCGGGAATCTAGCGGGAGGTGAGCATGAGCAGTTCTTC. Translated: CASSQVFGNLAGGEHEQFF.

A few counts support this clonotype. The chain is built from TRBV6-6 and TRBJ1-5; 9 bases are shared with TRBD1. This CDR3 contains 14 residues. Germline trimming cut 2 bases from V and 4 bases from J; bases unmatched to any gene: 0. Germline V gives CDR1 MNHNY, CDR2 SVGAGI (reference sequence). The CDR3 bases are TGTGCCAGCAGTTACGGGACAGGGAATCAGCCCCAGCATTTT. Its protein is CASSYGTGNQPQHF.

The gene calls are TRBV29-1 and TRBJ1-1, with D possibly TRBD1 on 5 matching bases. V dropped 7 bases and J dropped 0 bases, with 15 bases sitting between them. Germline CDR1 SQVTM, CDR2 ANQGSEA. CDR3 length: 14 amino acids. CDR3: CSAARQNMNTEAFF. CDR3 coding DNA: TGCAGCGCCGCCCGACAGAACATGAACACTGAAGCTTTCTTT.

With regard to this clonotype: The junction departs from germline at one end; a sequencing error may be responsible. The CDR3 nucleotides are TGTGCCAGCAGCAGACTAGCGGGAGCAGATATGCAGTATTTT. Amino acid sequence: CASSRLAGADMQYF. The rearrangement uses TRBV12-3 or TRBV12-4 and TRBJ2-3; 12 bases fit TRBD2. The CDR3 runs to 14 residues.

V gene TRBV7-2 combines with J gene TRBJ1-2; D may be TRBD1 (6 bases). Germline V gives CDR1 SGHTA, CDR2 FQGNSA. V was shortened by 3 bases and J by 8 bases, with 22 bases between the two germline ends. There are 16 residues in the CDR3. CDR3 in amino acids: CASSLSPGVEGTGYTF. The CDR3 DNA reads TGTGCCAGCAGCTTGTCCCCGGGTGTCGAGGGGACAGGCTACACCTTC. Using reference TRBV7-2 and TRBJ1-2 for the parts outside the CDR3, the full variable domain is GAGVSQSPSNKVTEKGKDVELRCDPISGHTALYWYRQSLGQGLEFLIYFQGNSAPDKSGLPSDRFSAERTGGSVSTLTIQRTQQEDSAVYLCASSLSPGVEGTGYTFGSGTRLTVV.

CDR3 sequence (DNA): TGTGCCACCATTAGCGGGAGCAATGAGCAGTTCTTC. Residues: CATISGSNEQFF. The rearrangement links TRBV28 to TRBJ2-1; 9 bases match TRBD2. Germline-derived CDR1 and CDR2 are MDHEN and SYDVKM. The CDR3 spans 12 residues. Trimming removed 10 bases from V and 6 bases from J; junction bases left unmatched: 4. Drawing the rest from reference TRBV28 and TRBJ2-1, the complete variable domain is DVKVTQSSRYLVKRTGEKVFLECVQDMDHENMFWYRQDPGLGLRLIYFSYDVKMKEKGDIPEGYSVSREKKERFSLILESASTNQTSMYLCATISGSNEQFFGPGTRLTVL.

The rearrangement joins TRBV3-1 to TRBJ2-5, with TRBD2 matching 8 bases. The J call may be wrong; the DNA end is better matched by TRBJ2-7. The CDR3 loop spans 12 amino acids. The V gene's germline CDR1 is LGHDT and CDR2 YNNKEL (reference sequence). CDR3 nucleotides: TGTGCCAGCAGCCTTCTAGCGGGCGAGCAGTACTTC. This encodes CASSLLAGEQYF.

The chain recombines TRBV6-2 or TRBV6-3 with TRBJ2-1; no clear D gene. V shed 8 bases and J shed 10 bases, with 15 bases lying between them. The germline gives CDR1 MNHEY, CDR2 SVGEGT. The CDR3 is made up of 12 amino acids. CDR3 in DNA: TGTGCCAGCGGTCAAACCAGGACCGAGCAGTTCTTC. It yields the protein CASGQTRTEQFF.

This sequence joins TRBV4-1 and TRBJ2-7, with TRBD1 identical over 7 bases. This CDR3 has 18 residues. Unmatched junction bases numbered 19, after V lost 5 bases and J lost 3 bases. Germline V CDR1 and CDR2: MGHRA, YSYEKL. CDR3 DNA: TGCGCCAGCAGCAGAGACAGGGTTGGTTGGGGTGGGGACTACGAGCAGTACTTC. Protein product: CASSRDRVGWGGDYEQYF.

V gene TRBV4-1 combines with J gene TRBJ2-7; D is perhaps TRBD2 (5 bases). CDR1 and CDR2 from the germline V gene are MGHRA and YSYEKL. V was clipped by 2 bases and J by 1 base, with 18 bases between them. The CDR3 totals 17 residues. The CDR3 nucleotides are TGCGCCAGCAGCCAATCGGCCCAAGGAACTAGATCCTACGAGCAGTACTTC. As protein: CASSQSAQGTRSYEQYF.

This clonotype was found many times. The chain links TRBV29-1 to TRBJ2-7; D might be TRBD1 (6 bases). In germline, CDR1 is SQVTM, CDR2 ANQGSEA. The CDR3 sequence is 12 residues long. Trimming cost V 4 bases and J 2 bases, with 9 bases left between them. The CDR3 region has the DNA TGCAGCGTTGCGGACAGTGCCTACGAGCAGTACTTC. Translation: CSVADSAYEQYF.

The rearrangement joins TRBV5-1 to TRBJ2-1; 8 bases match TRBD1. Germline V gene lookup returns CDR1 SGHRS and CDR2 YFSETQ. This CDR3 has 15 residues. The V and J ends lost 3 bases and 0 bases, in that order; junction bases with no gene match: 2. The CDR3 region is CASSYGQGSYNEQFF. Here the CDR3 DNA reads TGCGCCAGCAGCTACGGACAGGGCTCCTACAATGAGCAGTTCTTC.

In its sample, this clonotype was seen a few times. The chain employs TRBV12-3 or TRBV12-4 and TRBJ2-7; 13 bases are a match to TRBD2. Losses at the gene ends were 6 bases for V and 7 bases for J; bases not matched to a gene: 9. This CDR3 has 15 amino acids. The CDR3 reads CASRAGLAGSLEQYF. The CDR3 region has the DNA TGTGCCAGCAGGGCGGGACTAGCGGGATCTTTGGAGCAGTACTTC.

Only a few counts were recorded for this clonotype. The chain carries TRBV5-8 and TRBJ2-5; TRBD1 agrees at 7 bases. Germline lookup yields CDR1 SGHTS and CDR2 YDEGEE. The CDR3 is made up of 15 amino acids. Trimming cost V 4 bases and J 4 bases; bases outside gene matches: 10. As DNA, the CDR3 is TGTGCCAGCAGCCCGGGGACAGCGAAGGGAGAGACCCAGTACTTC. Residues: CASSPGTAKGETQYF.

The V and J genes are TRBV5-8 and TRBJ2-5; 8 bases are a match to TRBD1. Germline loops: CDR1 SGHTS, CDR2 YDEGEE. V gave up 1 base and J gave up 2 bases; unmatched junction bases: 7. This CDR3 comprises 16 residues. In DNA form, the CDR3 reads TGTGCCAGCAGCTTGCGTTTGGGACAGGAGCAAGAGACCCAGTACTTC. Amino acids: CASSLRLGQEQETQYF.

The V and J genes are TRBV28 and TRBJ2-4; D is perhaps TRBD2 (5 bases). This CDR3 spans 16 amino acids. V lost 2 bases and J 0 bases, leaving 11 bases between the germline ends. The V gene's germline CDR1 is MDHEN and CDR2 SYDVKM. The CDR3: CASSLQAGLAKNIQYF. CDR3 DNA: TGTGCCAGCAGTTTACAGGCAGGACTAGCCAAAAACATTCAGTACTTC.

A word on this clonotype: A junction end diverges from the germline sequence, so it may reflect a read error. The CDR3 spells CASSQRLAGYEQYF. CDR3 bases: TGTGCCAGCAGCCAGAGGCTAGCGGGGTACGAGCAGTACTTC. This chain uses TRBV5-1 with TRBJ2-5; 9 positions agree with TRBD2. The J call is in doubt because the DNA end fits TRBJ2-7 better. This CDR3 contains 14 residues. CDR1 and CDR2 from the germline V gene are SGHRS and YFSETQ.